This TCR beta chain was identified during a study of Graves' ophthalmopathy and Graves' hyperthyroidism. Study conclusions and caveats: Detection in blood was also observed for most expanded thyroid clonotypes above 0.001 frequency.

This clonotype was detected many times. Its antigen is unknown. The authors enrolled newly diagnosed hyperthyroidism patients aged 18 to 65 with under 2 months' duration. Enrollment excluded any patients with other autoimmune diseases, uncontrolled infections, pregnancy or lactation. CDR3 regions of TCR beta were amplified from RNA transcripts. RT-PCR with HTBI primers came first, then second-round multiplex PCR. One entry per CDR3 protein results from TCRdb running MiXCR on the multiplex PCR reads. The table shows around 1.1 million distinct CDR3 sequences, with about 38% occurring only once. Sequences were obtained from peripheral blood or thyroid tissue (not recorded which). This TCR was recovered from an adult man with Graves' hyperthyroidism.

In nucleotides, the CDR3 is TGTGCCATGACCCGGGGGGAGACCCAGTACTTC. Encoded protein: CAMTRGETQYF. The chain employs TRBV10-3 and TRBJ2-5, with a tentative D call TRBD2 (6 bases). Germline CDR1 is ENHRY and CDR2 is SYGVKD. V was cut by 9 bases and J by 5 bases, with 10 bases left in between. The CDR3 has 11 residues.